This T cell receptor (beta chain) is drawn from a study of blood T cell repertoires in COVID-19. Study-level background: Some COVID-19 samples were acute and others convalescent; all came from the United States, Italy and Spain. From T cells, B-cell-depleted T cells, or PBMCs came the material, which was cDNA or gDNA.

The CDR3 totals 14 residues. The V and J ends lost 3 bases and 2 bases respectively, with 11 bases between them. Per the germline V gene, CDR1 is MDHEN and CDR2 is SYDVKM. Authors' data handling: Amplifying reference gene primers gave estimates of nucleated cell counts. TCRdb's table, derived via immunoSEQ multiplex PCR, lists solely in-frame clones and lacks some. That table is the source of V, J and clone size, and D and trimming were worked out from the DNA. The data show roughly 150,000 clones, nearly 80% seen once. This TCR derives from a woman over 75 with acute or convalescent COVID-19. Specimen: peripheral blood. The chain joins TRBV28 to TRBJ2-7; D may be TRBD1 (6 bases). CDR3 in amino acids: CASSFRTAPYEQYF. The CDR3 nucleotides read TGTGCCAGCAGTTTCCGGACAGCCCCCTACGAGCAGTACTTC.